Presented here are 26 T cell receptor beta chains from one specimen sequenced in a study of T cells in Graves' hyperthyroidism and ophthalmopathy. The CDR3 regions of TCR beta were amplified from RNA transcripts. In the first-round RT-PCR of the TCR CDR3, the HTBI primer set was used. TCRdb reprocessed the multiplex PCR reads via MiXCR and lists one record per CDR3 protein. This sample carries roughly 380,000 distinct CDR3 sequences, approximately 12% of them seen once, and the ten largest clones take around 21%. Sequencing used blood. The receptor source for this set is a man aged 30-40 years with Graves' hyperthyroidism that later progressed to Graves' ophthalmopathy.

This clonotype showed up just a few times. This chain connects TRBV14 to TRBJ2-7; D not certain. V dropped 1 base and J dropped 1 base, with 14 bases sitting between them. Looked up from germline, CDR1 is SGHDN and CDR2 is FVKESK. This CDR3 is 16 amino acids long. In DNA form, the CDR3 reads TGTGCCAGCAGCCAAGGAGTCAGAATGGAATCCTACGAGCAGTACTTC. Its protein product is CASSQGVRMESYEQYF.

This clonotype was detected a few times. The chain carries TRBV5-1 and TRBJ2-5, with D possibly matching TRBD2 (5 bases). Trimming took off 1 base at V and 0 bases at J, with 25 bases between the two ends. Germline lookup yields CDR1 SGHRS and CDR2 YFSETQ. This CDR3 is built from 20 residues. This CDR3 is CASSLFIWASSPNDQETQYF. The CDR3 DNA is TGCGCCAGCAGCTTGTTTATCTGGGCTAGCTCCCCAAACGACCAAGAGACCCAGTACTTC.

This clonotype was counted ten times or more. The CDR3 protein is CSARDYRGVRGYTF. CDR3 in DNA: TGCAGTGCTAGAGATTACCGGGGAGTGAGAGGCTACACCTTC. This chain connects TRBV20-1 to TRBJ1-2; no firm D call. The V gene's germline CDR1 is DFQATT and CDR2 SNEGSKA (reference sequence). The CDR3 runs to 14 residues. V gave up 0 bases and J gave up 8 bases, with 16 bases separating them.

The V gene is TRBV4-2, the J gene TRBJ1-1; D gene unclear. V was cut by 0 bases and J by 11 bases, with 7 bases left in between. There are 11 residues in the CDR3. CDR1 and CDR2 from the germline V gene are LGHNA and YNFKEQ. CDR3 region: CASSQESSAFF. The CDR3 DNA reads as TGTGCCAGCAGCCAAGAATCTTCCGCTTTCTTT.

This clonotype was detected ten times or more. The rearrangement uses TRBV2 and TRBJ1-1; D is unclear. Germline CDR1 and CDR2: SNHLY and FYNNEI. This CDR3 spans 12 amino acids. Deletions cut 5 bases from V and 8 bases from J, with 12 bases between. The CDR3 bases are TGTGCCAGCAGTCGCAGTTTGCTCGAAGCTTTCTTT. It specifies CASSRSLLEAFF.

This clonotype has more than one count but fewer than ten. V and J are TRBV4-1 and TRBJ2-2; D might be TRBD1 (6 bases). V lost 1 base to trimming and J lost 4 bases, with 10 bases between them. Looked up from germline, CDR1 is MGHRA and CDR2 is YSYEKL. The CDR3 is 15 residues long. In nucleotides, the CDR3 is TGCGCCAGCAGCCAAGGCAGGGGCTCCACCGGGGAGCTGTTTTTT. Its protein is CASSQGRGSTGELFF.

CDR3 nucleotides: TGTGCCAGCAGCTTAACCGGGGGGGCCTACGAGCAGTACTTC. Its translation is CASSLTGGAYEQYF. The chain recombines TRBV7-3 with TRBJ2-7; 8 positions match TRBD2. The CDR3 length is 14 residues. The germline gives CDR1 SGHTA, CDR2 FQGTGA. Trimming removed 0 bases from V and 2 bases from J; junction bases left unmatched: 0.

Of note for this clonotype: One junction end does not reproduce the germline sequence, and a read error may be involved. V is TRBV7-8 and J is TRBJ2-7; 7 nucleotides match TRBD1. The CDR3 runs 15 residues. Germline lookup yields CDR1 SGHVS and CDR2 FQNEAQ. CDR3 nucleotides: TGTGCCAGCAGCTTAGGCCCGGGACAGCTTATAGAGCACTACTTC. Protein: CASSLGPGQLIEHYF. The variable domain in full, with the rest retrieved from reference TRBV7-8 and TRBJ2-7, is GAGVSQSPRYKVAKRGQDVALRCDPISGHVSLFWYQQALGQGPEFLTYFQNEAQLDKSGLPSDRFFAERPEGSVSTLKIQRTQQEDSAVYLCASSLGPGQLIEHYFGPGTRLTVT.

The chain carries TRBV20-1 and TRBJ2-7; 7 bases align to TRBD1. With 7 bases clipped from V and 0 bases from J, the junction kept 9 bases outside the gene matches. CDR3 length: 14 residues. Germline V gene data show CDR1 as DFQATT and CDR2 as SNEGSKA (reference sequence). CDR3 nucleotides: TGCAGTGATCGCCGGACAGGATCCTCCTACGAGCAGTACTTC. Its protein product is CSDRRTGSSYEQYF.

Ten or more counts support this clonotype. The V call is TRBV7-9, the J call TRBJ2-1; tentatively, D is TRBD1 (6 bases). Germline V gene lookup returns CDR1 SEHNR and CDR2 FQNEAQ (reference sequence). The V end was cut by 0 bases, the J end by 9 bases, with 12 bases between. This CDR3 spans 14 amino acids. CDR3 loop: CASSLATGTLEQFF. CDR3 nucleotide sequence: TGTGCCAGCAGCTTAGCCACAGGGACCCTTGAGCAGTTCTTC. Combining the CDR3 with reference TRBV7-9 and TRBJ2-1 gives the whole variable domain DTGVSQNPRHKITKRGQNVTFRCDPISEHNRLYWYRQTLGQGPEFLTYFQNEAQLEKSRLLSDRFSAERPKGSFSTLEIQRTEQGDSAMYLCASSLATGTLEQFFGPGTRLTVL.

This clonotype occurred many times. The CDR3 sequence: CASSLEGQGWTTEAFF. CDR3 nucleotide sequence: TGTGCCAGCAGCTTGGAGGGACAGGGGTGGACCACTGAAGCTTTCTTT. V is TRBV5-5 and J is TRBJ1-1, with 10 bases fitting TRBD1. V lost 0 bases, J lost 4 bases, and 6 bases stayed unmatched. Germline CDR1 is SGHKS and CDR2 is YYEKEE (reference sequence). The CDR3 consists of 16 residues. The full variable domain, with the rest looked up from reference TRBV5-5 and TRBJ1-1, is DAGVTQSPTHLIKTRGQQVTLRCSPISGHKSVSWYQQVLGQGPQFIFQYYEKEERGRGNFPDRFSARQFPNYSSELNVNALLLGDSALYLCASSLEGQGWTTEAFFGQGTRLTVV.

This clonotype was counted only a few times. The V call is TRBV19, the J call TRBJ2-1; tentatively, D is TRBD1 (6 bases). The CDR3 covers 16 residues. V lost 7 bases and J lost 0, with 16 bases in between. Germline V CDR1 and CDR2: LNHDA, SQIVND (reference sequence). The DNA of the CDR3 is TGTGCCAGTATGAAGATTGGGGGCCACTCCTACAATGAGCAGTTCTTC. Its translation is CASMKIGGHSYNEQFF.

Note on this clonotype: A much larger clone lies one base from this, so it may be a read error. The CDR3 protein is CASRIRGLGEKLFF. DNA of the CDR3: TGTGCCAGCCGTATCAGGGGGCTTGGTGAAAAACTGTTTTTT. The V call is TRBV6-1, the J call TRBJ1-4; 8 nucleotides match TRBD1. The CDR3 contains 14 residues. V lost 8 bases to trimming and J lost 7 bases; unmatched junction nucleotides: 9. CDR1 MNHNS and CDR2 SASEGT come from the germline V gene.

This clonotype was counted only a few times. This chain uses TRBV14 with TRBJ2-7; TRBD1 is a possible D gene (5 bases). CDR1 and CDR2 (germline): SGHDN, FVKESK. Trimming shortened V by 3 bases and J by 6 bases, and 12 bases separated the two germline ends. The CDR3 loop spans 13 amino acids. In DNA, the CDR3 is TGTGCCAGCAGCCAGGCAGGGTTGGGCGAGCAGTACTTC. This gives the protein CASSQAGLGEQYF.

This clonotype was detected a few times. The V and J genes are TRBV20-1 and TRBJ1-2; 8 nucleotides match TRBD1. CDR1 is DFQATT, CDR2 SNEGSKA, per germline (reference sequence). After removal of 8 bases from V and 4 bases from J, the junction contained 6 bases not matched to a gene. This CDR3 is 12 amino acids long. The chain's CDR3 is CSYYRGGYGYTF. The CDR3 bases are TGCAGTTACTACAGGGGGGGCTATGGCTACACCTTC.

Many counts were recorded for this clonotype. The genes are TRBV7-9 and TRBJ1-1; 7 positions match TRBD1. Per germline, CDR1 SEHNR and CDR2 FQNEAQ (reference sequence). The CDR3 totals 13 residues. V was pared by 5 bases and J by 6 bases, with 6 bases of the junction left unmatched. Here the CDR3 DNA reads TGTGCCAGCAGCCGGGGACAGCATCCTGAAGCTTTCTTT. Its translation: CASSRGQHPEAFF.

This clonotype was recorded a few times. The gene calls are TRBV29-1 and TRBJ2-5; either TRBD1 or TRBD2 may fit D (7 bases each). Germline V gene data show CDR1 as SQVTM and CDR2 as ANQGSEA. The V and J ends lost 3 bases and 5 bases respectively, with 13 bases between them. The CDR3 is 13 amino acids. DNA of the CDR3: TGCAGCGTTGAGTCAGGGGGGGGGGAGACCCAGTACTTC. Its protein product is CSVESGGGETQYF.

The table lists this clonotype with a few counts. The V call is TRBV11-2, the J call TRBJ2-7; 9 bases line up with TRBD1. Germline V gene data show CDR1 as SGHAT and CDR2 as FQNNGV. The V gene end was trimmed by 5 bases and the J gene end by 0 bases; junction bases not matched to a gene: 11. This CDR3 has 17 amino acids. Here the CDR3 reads CASSLAVTGGLSYEQYF. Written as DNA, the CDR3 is TGTGCCAGCAGCCTGGCCGTTACAGGGGGCCTCTCCTACGAGCAGTACTTC.

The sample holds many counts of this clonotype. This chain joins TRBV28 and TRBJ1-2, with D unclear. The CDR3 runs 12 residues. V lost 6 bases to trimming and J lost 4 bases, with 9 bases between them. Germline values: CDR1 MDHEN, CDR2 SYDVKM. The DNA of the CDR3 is TGTGCCAGCAGCCATTCTCGCTATGGCTACACCTTC. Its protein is CASSHSRYGYTF.

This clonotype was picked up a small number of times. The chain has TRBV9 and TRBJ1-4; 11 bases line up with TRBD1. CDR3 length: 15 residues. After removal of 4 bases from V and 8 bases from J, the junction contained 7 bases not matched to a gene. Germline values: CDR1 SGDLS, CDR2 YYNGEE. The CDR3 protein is CASSLGGTGGEKLFF. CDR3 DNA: TGTGCCAGCAGCTTGGGGGGGACAGGGGGAGAAAAACTGTTTTTT.

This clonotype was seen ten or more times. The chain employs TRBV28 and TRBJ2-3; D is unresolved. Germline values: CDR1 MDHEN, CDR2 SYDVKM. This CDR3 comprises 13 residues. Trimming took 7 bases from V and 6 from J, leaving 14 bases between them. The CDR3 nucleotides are TGTGCCAGCAACCTCCGACAAGTGGATACGCAGTATTTT. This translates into CASNLRQVDTQYF.

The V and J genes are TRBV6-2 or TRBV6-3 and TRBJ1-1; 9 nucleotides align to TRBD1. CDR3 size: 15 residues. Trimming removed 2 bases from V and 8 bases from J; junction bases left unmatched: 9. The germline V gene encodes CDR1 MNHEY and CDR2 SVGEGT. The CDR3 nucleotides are TGTGCCAGCAGTTACAGGAGGGACAGGGACCGCGAAGCTTTCTTT. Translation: CASSYRRDRDREAFF.

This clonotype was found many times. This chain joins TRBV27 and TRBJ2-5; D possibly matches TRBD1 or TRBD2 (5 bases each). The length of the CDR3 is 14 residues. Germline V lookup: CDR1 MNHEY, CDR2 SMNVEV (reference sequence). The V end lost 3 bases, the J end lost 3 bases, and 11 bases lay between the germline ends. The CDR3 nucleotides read TGTGCCAGCAGTTTTGGGACGGGTGAAGAGACCCAGTACTTC. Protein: CASSFGTGEETQYF.

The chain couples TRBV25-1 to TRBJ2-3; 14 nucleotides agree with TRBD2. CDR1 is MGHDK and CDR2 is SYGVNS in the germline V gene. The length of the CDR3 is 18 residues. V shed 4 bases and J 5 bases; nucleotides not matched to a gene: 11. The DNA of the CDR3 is TGTGCCAGCAGTGCCCTAGGGGGGACTAGCGGGGGCCGAGATACGCAGTATTTT. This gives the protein CASSALGGTSGGRDTQYF.

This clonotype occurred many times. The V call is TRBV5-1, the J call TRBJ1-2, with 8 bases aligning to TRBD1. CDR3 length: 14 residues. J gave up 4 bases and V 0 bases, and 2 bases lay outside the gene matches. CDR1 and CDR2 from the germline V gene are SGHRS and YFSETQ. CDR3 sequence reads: CASSLGDRTYGYTF. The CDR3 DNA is TGCGCCAGCAGCTTGGGGGACAGGACCTATGGCTACACCTTC.

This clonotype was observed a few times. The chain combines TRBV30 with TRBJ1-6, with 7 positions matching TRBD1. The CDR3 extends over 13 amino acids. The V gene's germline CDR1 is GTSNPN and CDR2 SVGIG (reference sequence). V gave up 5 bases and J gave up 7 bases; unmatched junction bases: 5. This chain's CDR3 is CAWGGQSNSPLHF. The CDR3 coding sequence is TGTGCCTGGGGGGGACAGAGCAATTCACCCCTCCACTTT. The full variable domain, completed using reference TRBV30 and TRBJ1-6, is SQTIHQWPATLVQPVGSPLSLECTVEGTSNPNLYWYRQAAGRGLQLLFYSVGIGQISSEVPQNLSASRPQDRQFILSSKKLLLSDSGFYLCAWGGQSNSPLHFGNGTRLTVT.